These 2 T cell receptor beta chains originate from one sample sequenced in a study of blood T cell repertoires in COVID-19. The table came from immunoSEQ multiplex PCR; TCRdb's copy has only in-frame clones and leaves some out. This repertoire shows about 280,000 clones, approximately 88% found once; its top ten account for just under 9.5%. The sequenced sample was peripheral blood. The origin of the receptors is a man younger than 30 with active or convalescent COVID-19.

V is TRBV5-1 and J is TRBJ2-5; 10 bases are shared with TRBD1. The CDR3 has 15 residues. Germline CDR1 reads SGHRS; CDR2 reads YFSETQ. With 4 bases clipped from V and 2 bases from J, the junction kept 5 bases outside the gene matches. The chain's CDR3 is CASSPGQGKQETQYF. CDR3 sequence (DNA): TGCGCCAGCAGCCCGGGACAGGGGAAACAAGAGACCCAGTACTTC.

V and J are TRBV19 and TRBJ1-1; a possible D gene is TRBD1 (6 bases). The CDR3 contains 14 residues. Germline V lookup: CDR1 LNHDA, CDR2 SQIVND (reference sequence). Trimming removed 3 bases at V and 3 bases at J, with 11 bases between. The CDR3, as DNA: TGTGCCAGTAGTATGGTCAGGGGACACACTGAAGCTTTCTTT. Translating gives CASSMVRGHTEAFF.